The following is a T cell receptor (beta chain) sequence with its context. It has no known antigen specificity. The data were taken from a study of monozygotic twins with inflammatory bowel disease (dated by TCRdb to between 2019 and 2020). Study-level background: The full study comprised around 30 monozygotic twin pairs: nine German pairs (four IBD-concordant, five IBD-discordant) and 19 IBD-discordant Danish pairs. Disease-associated traits were sought mainly through comparisons between IBD patients and their genetically identical healthy co-twins within discordant pairs. Each individual had, on average, about 151 000 unique TCRalpha sequences and 181 000 unique TCRbeta sequences available for analysis.

Libraries were built with 5' RACE. The input for every TCR library was roughly 4,000 ng of total RNA. cDNA was synthesized with SMARTScribe reverse transcriptase in eight separate reactions per sample. During cDNA synthesis, template switching introduced unique molecular identifiers that contained a 6-nucleotide sample barcode. Two nested PCRs of roughly 16 and 10 cycles amplified the TCRalpha and TCRbeta cDNA, and bead purification followed each PCR. Before amplification, cDNA was treated with uracil DNA-glycosylase and purified using the QIAquick PCR purification kit. In the second PCR, Illumina TruSeq-compatible adapters and sample-specific barcodes were added. Library quality and concentration were checked on TapeStation and Qubit, and libraries were pooled at around 5 ng each. The pooled libraries were sequenced with 2 x 100 bp reads and custom sequencing primers on an Illumina HiSeq2500 single-index Rapid Run. Per the original workflow: MiGEC version 1.2.6 was used for UMI-based consensus assembly to correct PCR and sequencing errors. MiXCR version 2.1.1 was used to carry out V(D)J alignment, clonotype assembly and CDR3 extraction. Gene usage, clonotype sharing and MAIT/NKT TCR abundance were normalised by analysing the top 1000, 10 000 and 20 000 clonotypes per sample. After downsampling to 27 000 UMIs, diversity was calculated as the inverse Simpson index using the vegan R package. Paired Mann-Whitney U tests on discordant twin pairs were used, with Benjamini-Hochberg multiple-testing correction. TCRdb reprocessed the sequencing reads and holds a single record per CDR3 protein sequence, with no DNA. TCRdb's processing, not the study's, gives the V and J calls here. The sample's records list a few hundred thousand distinct CDR3 sequences. The ten largest account for around 2.6% of the sample.

Reading the germline V gene gives CDR1 SGHTA and CDR2 FQGNSA. Inclusive of the bounding cysteine and phenylalanine, the CDR3 is 13 residues long. No DNA has been recorded. From each donor, a roughly 2.3 ml peripheral blood sample was collected into PAXgene tubes and stored at -80 degrees C. Without T cell sorting, total RNA was isolated from whole blood using the PAXgene blood miRNA kit on an automated QIAcube. Peripheral blood from monozygotic twin pairs, either concordant or discordant for inflammatory bowel disease, underwent deep TCRalpha and TCRbeta repertoire profiling that used unique molecular barcoding. Smoking habits were recorded for all twin pairs, and each individual was classified as a current, former or never smoker. Overall study results and their limits: Compared with healthy twins, IBD patients shared fewer clonotypes with other individuals, and the difference was most pronounced in patients with signs of disease activity. Differing immunosuppressive treatments among patients may have added background noise and inter-individual variability to the repertoires. Distinction between different T cell subtypes could not be achieved in the analysis. No difference in repertoire similarity was observed between concordant and discordant twins, possibly owing to limited statistical power. The results gave no support for a single strong signal or clonotype linked to IBD. A decrease in TCRbeta repertoire diversity, as measured by inverse Simpson index, was observed in IBD patients compared with their healthy co-twins.

The chain employs TRBV7-2 and TRBJ2-1. The sample taken for sequencing was blood. The TCR originated in a human donor with ulcerative colitis or Crohn's disease, or a healthy co-twin of an affected twin (not recorded which). The CDR3 reads as follows: CASSLVRRLEQFF.